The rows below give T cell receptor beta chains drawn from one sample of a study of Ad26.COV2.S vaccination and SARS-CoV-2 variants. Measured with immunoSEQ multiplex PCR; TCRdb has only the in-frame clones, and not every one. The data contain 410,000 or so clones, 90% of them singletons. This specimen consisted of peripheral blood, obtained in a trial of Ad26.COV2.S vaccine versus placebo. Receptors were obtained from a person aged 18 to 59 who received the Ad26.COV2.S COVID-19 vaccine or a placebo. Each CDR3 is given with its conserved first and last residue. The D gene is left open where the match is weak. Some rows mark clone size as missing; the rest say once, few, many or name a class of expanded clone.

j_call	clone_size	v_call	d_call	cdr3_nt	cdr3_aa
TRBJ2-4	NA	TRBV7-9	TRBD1	TGTGCCAGCAGCCTCGGACAGGGGGCCAAAAACATTCAGTACTTC	CASSLGQGAKNIQYF
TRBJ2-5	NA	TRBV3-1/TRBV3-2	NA	TGTGCCAGCAGCCAAGAGGGAAGACAAGAGACCCAGTACTTC	CASSQEGRQETQYF
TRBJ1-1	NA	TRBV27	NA	TGTGCCAGCAGTTTAGTTTCGGGACACAGGAACACTGAAGCTTTCTTT	CASSLVSGHRNTEAFF
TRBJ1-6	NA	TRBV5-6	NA	TGTGCCAGCAGTCAAGAACTGAATTCACCCCTCCACTTT	CASSQELNSPLHF
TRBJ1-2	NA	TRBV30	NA	TGTGCCTGGAGAAGGGGGGCCAGCTATGGCTACACCTTC	CAWRRGASYGYTF
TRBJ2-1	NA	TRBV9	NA	TGTGCCAGCAGCGTAGCGAAGCCCTATGATGAGCAGTTCTTC	CASSVAKPYDEQFF
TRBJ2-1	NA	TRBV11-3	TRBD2	TGTGCCAGCTCCCCGGGGAGGGTATACAATGAGCAGTTCTTC	CASSPGRVYNEQFF
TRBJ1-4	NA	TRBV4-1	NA	TGCGCCAGCAGCCAGCATATAGAAGTCCGGCTGTTTTTT	CASSQHIEVRLFF
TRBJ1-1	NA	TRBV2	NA	TGTGCCAGCAGTTTACAGGGGAACACTGAAGCTTTCTTT	CASSLQGNTEAFF
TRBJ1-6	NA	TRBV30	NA	TGTGCCTGGAAACAGGAGGATTCACCCCTCCACTTT	CAWKQEDSPLHF
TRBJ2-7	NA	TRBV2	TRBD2	TGTGCCAGCAGACCGGGACTAGCGGGAGCCTACGAGCAGTACTTC	CASRPGLAGAYEQYF
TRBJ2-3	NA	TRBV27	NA	TGTGCCAGCAGTTTCCCCTCAGATACGCAGTATTTT	CASSFPSDTQYF
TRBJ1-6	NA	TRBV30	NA	TGTGCCTGGAGTGAGATAATGGCAGGGGATTCACCCCTCCACTTT	CAWSEIMAGDSPLHF
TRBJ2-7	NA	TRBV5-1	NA	TGCGCCAGCAGCTACTCCTACGAGCAGTACTTC	CASSYSYEQYF
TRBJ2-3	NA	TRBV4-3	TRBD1	TGCGCCAGCAGCCAAGGGGGGACAGACACAGATACGCAGTATTTT	CASSQGGTDTDTQYF
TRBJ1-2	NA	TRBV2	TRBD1	TGTGCCAGCAGTGAACGGGACAGATCTAACTATGGCTACACCTTC	CASSERDRSNYGYTF
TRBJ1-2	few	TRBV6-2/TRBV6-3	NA	TGTGCCAGCAGTTCCATCTTTGGACCCTCGGATAACTATGGCTACACCTTC	CASSSIFGPSDNYGYTF
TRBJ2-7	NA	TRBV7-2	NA	TGTGCCAGCAGCTTTTCGGCGGGAAACTACGAGCAGTACTTC	CASSFSAGNYEQYF
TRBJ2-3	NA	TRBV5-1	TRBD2	TGCGCCAGCAGCTTGGAGACTAGCGAGGATACGCAGTATTTT	CASSLETSEDTQYF
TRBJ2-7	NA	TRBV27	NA	TGTGCCAGCAGTTTGGGCCAGGGTGCATTCTACGAGCAGTACTTC	CASSLGQGAFYEQYF
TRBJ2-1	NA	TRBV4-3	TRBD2	TGCGCCAGCAGCCGATCAAATTTAGCGGGAGGTCCCTACAATGAGCAGTTCTTC	CASSRSNLAGGPYNEQFF
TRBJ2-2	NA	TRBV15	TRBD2	TGTGCCACCAGCAGAGATAGGCTAGCGGCGAACACCGGGGAGCTGTTTTTT	CATSRDRLAANTGELFF
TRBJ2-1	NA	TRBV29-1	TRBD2	TGCAGCGTTACGGGACTAGCGGAGACAACACTAAGCTCCTACAATGAGCAGTTCTTC	CSVTGLAETTLSSYNEQFF
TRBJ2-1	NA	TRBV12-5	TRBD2	TGTGCTAGTGGACTTCCCGGGACTAACCATGAGCAGTTCTTC	CASGLPGTNHEQFF
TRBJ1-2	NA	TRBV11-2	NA	TGTGCCAGCAGTCACCACAGGGTCTCCCGTGGCTACACCTTC	CASSHHRVSRGYTF
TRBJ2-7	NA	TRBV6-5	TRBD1	TGTGCCAGCACTCCAAGGTCAGGGGGAAGTTACGAGCAGTACTTC	CASTPRSGGSYEQYF
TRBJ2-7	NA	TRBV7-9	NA	TGTGCCAGCAGCTCCCGATCCTCCTACGGAGGGTCCTACGAGCAGTACTTC	CASSSRSSYGGSYEQYF
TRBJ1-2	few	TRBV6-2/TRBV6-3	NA	TGTGCCAGCAGCTCCCGGACTTTTGGCTACACCTTC	CASSSRTFGYTF
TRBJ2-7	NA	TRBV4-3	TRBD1	TGCGCCAGCAGCCAAGAGAGGGACAGTTCCTACGAGCAGTACTTC	CASSQERDSSYEQYF
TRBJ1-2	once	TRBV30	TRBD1	TGTGCCTGGAGGACAGGGGGCGAAGGCTACACCTTC	CAWRTGGEGYTF
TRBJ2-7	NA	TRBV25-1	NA	TGTGCCACGAGTGAGGGCTACGAGCAGTACTTC	CATSEGYEQYF
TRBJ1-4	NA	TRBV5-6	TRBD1	TGTGCCAGCAGCTTAGGACAGGGGATTAATGAAAAACTGTTTTTT	CASSLGQGINEKLFF
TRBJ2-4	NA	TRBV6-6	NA	TGTGCCAGCAGTTACGACAGGGCCAAAAACATTCAGTACTTC	CASSYDRAKNIQYF
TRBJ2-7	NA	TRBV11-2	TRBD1	TGTGCCAGCAGCTTCCGGGACAGCCTCTACGAGCAGTACTTC	CASSFRDSLYEQYF
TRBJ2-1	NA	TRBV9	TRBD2	TGTGCCAGCAGTCCCGACGGGGAGGGGTTCAATGAGCAGTTCTTC	CASSPDGEGFNEQFF
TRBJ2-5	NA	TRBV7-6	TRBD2	TGTGCCAGCAGCTACCTAGCGGGAGGAGGGAGGGAGACCCAGTACTTC	CASSYLAGGGRETQYF
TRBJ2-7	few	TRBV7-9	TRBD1	TGTGCCAGCAGCTGGTCCGGGACAGGGCACTACGAGCAGTACTTC	CASSWSGTGHYEQYF
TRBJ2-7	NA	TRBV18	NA	TGTGCCAGCTCGCCTGGGAGCCTCGTGGGTTACGAGCAGTACTTC	CASSPGSLVGYEQYF
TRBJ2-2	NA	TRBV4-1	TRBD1	TGCGCCAGCAGCCAAACAGGGGGCACCGGGGAGCTGTTTTTT	CASSQTGGTGELFF
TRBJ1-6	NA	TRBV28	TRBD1	TGTGCCAGCACCTCCGGGACAGGGGCGTATTCACCCCTCCACTTT	CASTSGTGAYSPLHF
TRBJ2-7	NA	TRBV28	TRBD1	TGTGCCAGCAGTCCCCTTCCGTCTACCCAGGGGGCATACGAGCAGTACTTC	CASSPLPSTQGAYEQYF
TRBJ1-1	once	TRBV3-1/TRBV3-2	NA	TGTGCCAGCAGCCAAGATAGGGACAACACTGAAGCTTTCTTT	CASSQDRDNTEAFF
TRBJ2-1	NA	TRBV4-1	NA	TGCGCCAGCAGCCAACAGGGGGGCAATGAGCAGTTCTTC	CASSQQGGNEQFF
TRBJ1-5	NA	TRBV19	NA	TGTGCCAGTAGTATCGGTCCTAGCAATCAGCCCCAGCATTTT	CASSIGPSNQPQHF
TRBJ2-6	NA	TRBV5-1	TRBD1	TGCGCCAGCAGCCTGACAGGGGTAGCTGGGGCCAACGTCCTGACTTTC	CASSLTGVAGANVLTF
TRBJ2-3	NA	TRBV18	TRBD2	TGTGCCAGCTCATCTAGCGGAGGGAGCACAGATACGCAGTATTTT	CASSSSGGSTDTQYF
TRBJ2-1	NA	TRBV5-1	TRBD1	TGCGCCAGCAGCAAATCCGGGACAGGGGGCTCGAATGAGCAGTTCTTC	CASSKSGTGGSNEQFF
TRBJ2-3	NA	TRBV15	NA	TGTGCCACCAGCAGAAGGCCGGGGGATACGCAGTATTTT	CATSRRPGDTQYF
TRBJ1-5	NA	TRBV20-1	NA	TGCAGTGCTATGAAGTATCAGCCCCAGCATTTT	CSAMKYQPQHF
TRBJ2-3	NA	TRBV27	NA	TGTGCCAGCAGTTTATCCAGGGCCGATACGCAGTATTTT	CASSLSRADTQYF
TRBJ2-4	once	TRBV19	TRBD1	TGTGCCAGTAGTATTCAGGGGACAGGGGCCAAAAACATTCAGTACTTC	CASSIQGTGAKNIQYF
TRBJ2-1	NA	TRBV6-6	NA	TGTGCCAGCAGAAACGGAGGCGGCAATGAGCAGTTCTTC	CASRNGGGNEQFF
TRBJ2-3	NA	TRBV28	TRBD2	TGTGCCAGCAGGCCGGGACTAGCGGTCACAGATACGCAGTATTTT	CASRPGLAVTDTQYF
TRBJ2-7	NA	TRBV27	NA	TGTGCCAGCAGCCCGGGACTTTCCTACGAGCAGTACTTC	CASSPGLSYEQYF